This is a list of T cell receptor beta chains from one sample in a study of regulatory T cells in long-lasting Graves disease. TCRdb used MiXCR to reprocess the multiplex PCR reads, holding one entry per CDR3 protein. This table has approximately 460,000 distinct CDR3 sequences, roughly 15% appearing once. These data were also filed under a second study, of T cells in Graves' hyperthyroidism and ophthalmopathy.

The sample consisted of peripheral blood mononuclear cells (PBMCs), taken at new diagnosis, from a patient treated with antithyroid drugs. The receptors come from a woman between 25 and 40 years old with Graves disease. The CDR3 runs from the conserved cysteine through the conserved F or W. A D gene is named only where the DNA matches it firmly. Size tells how often a clone was seen (once, few, many) or the class of an expanded clone, and some rows leave it out.

>many|TRBV11-2|-|TRBJ1-1
TGTGCCAGCAGCTTAGTCGGCTTCAGGGATTTCCCCACTGAAGCTTTCTTT
CASSLVGFRDFPTEAFF
>many|TRBV28|-|TRBJ1-4
TGTGCCAGCAGTTTAGACGGGATCGAGACTAATGAAAAACTGTTTTTT
CASSLDGIETNEKLFF
>many|TRBV20-1|-|TRBJ2-3
TGCAGTGCTAGTGGTTCTTTGGACACTAGCACAGATACGCAGTATTTT
CSASGSLDTSTDTQYF
>many|TRBV27|-|TRBJ2-1
TGTGCCAGCAGTTCCGGCCATTCCTACAATGAGCAGTTCTTC
CASSSGHSYNEQFF
>many|TRBV12-3/TRBV12-4|-|TRBJ1-4
TGTGCCAGCACCATTCAGGGGAATAATGAAAAACTGTTTTTT
CASTIQGNNEKLFF
>many|TRBV7-9|-|TRBJ2-7
TGTGCCAGCAGCTTGGGGACCTACGAGCAGTACTTC
CASSLGTYEQYF
>many|TRBV28|TRBD1|TRBJ2-7
TGTGCCAGCAGTTTGACAGGGTCGGGGTCCTACGAGCAGTACTTC
CASSLTGSGSYEQYF
>-|TRBV28|TRBD2|TRBJ2-1
TGTGCCAGCAGCCGAAGACTAGCGGGAGGGCCTGATTCCTACAATGAGCAGTTCTTC
CASSRRLAGGPDSYNEQFF
>many|TRBV12-3/TRBV12-4|TRBD1|TRBJ1-2
TGTGCCAGCACTCCGGACAGGGTGGGCTACACCTTC
CASTPDRVGYTF
>-|TRBV18|-|TRBJ2-2
TGTGCCGGCTCACCACAGGAGATGAGGAGGAACACCGGGGAGCTGTTTTTT
CAGSPQEMRRNTGELFF
>many|TRBV5-1|-|TRBJ2-2
TGCGCCAGCAGCTTAGAGTGGTCCTACACCGGGGAGCTGTTTTTT
CASSLEWSYTGELFF
>-|TRBV7-2|-|TRBJ2-2
TGTGCCAGCAGACCGGGACGGGGGAACACCGGGGAGCTGTTTTTT
CASRPGRGNTGELFF
>few|TRBV5-1|-|TRBJ2-7
TGCGCCAGCAGCCGAGGGGAGAACTACGAGCAGTACTTC
CASSRGENYEQYF
>many|TRBV6-4|TRBD1|TRBJ1-5
TGTGCCAGCCAGGACAGGGGAGGCAATCAGCCCCAGCATTTT
CASQDRGGNQPQHF
>many|TRBV7-8|TRBD2|TRBJ2-1
TGTGCCAGCAGCTTAGCCCCGGGACTAGCCAATTCCAATGAGCAGTTCTTC
CASSLAPGLANSNEQFF
>many|TRBV27|-|TRBJ1-1
TGTGCCAGCAGGAGGGGGTCCACTGAAGCTTTCTTT
CASRRGSTEAFF
>few|TRBV24-1|-|TRBJ2-3
TGTGCCACCAGTGATCCGGGCCCTAGCACAGATACGCAGTATTTT
CATSDPGPSTDTQYF
>-|TRBV28|-|TRBJ2-6
TGTGCCAGCAGTCGACAGGTTATACTCTCTGGGGCCAACGTCCTGACTTTC
CASSRQVILSGANVLTF
>few|TRBV6-1|-|TRBJ1-5
TGTGCCAGCACTGATCAGCCCCAGCATTTT
CASTDQPQHF
>-|TRBV27|-|TRBJ1-1
TGTGCCAGCAGTTTAGTTACGGGGGAAGAAGCTTTCTTT
CASSLVTGEEAFF
>-|TRBV28|-|TRBJ1-1
TGTGCCAGCAGTGAGGGCCGCCGCATGAACACTGAAGCTTTCTTT
CASSEGRRMNTEAFF
>many|TRBV12-3/TRBV12-4|TRBD2|TRBJ2-1
TGTGCCAGCAGTTCCGGAGGACTAGCGGGGACATACAATGAGCAGTTCTTC
CASSSGGLAGTYNEQFF
>many|TRBV5-1|TRBD2|TRBJ2-3
TGCGCCAGCAGCGTGGCGTTTGGGGGAGGGCCGGATACGCAGTATTTT
CASSVAFGGGPDTQYF
>-|TRBV6-2/TRBV6-3|-|TRBJ1-1
TGTGCCAGCACCCAAGGTACTGAAGCTTTCTTT
CASTQGTEAFF
>-|TRBV2|-|TRBJ2-1
TGTGCCAGCAGTGAGTCCACACAGCCAAATGAGCAGTTCTTC
CASSESTQPNEQFF
>many|TRBV28|-|TRBJ2-6
TGTGCCAGCAGTCCGACCTCGGCTGGGGCCAACGTCCTGACTTTC
CASSPTSAGANVLTF
>many|TRBV28|-|TRBJ1-3
TGTGCCAGCACCCCGGGACCCAGCTCGGGAAACACCATATATTTT
CASTPGPSSGNTIYF
>few|TRBV7-6|TRBD2|TRBJ2-2
TGTGCCAGCGGGACCTTCCTTAGCGGGATAGGTGAAAACACCGGGGAGCTGTTTTTT
CASGTFLSGIGENTGELFF
>many|TRBV3-1|TRBD2|TRBJ2-3
TGTGCCAGCAGCCCCGGGGTAGCGGGAGTCGGCAGAACAGATACGCAGTATTTT
CASSPGVAGVGRTDTQYF
>-|TRBV6-2/TRBV6-3|-|TRBJ1-5
TGTGCCAGCAGTTACTCACAGGGTAGCAATCAGCCCCAGCATTTT
CASSYSQGSNQPQHF
>many|TRBV11-1|TRBD2|TRBJ2-7
TGTGCCAGCAGCCAGACTAGCGGGAGTCTTTTAAGTTACGAGCAGTACTTC
CASSQTSGSLLSYEQYF
>many|TRBV6-1|TRBD1|TRBJ2-7
TGTGCCAGCAGAGCCGGGACAGGGGAGTCCGAGCAGTACTTC
CASRAGTGESEQYF
>many|TRBV28|-|TRBJ2-5
TGTGCCAGCAGTTTGGTAGGGACGCCGGGGGAGACCCAGTACTTC
CASSLVGTPGETQYF
>many|TRBV7-9|-|TRBJ2-1
TGTGCCAGCAGGCGTAACAATGAGCAGTTCTTC
CASRRNNEQFF
>few|TRBV4-1|TRBD2|TRBJ2-5
TGCGCCAGCAGCCAAGCCCTAGCGGGAGGGTACCAAGAGACCCAGTACTTC
CASSQALAGGYQETQYF
>few|TRBV4-2|TRBD1|TRBJ1-5
TGTGCCAGCAGCCAAGATAGGGACAGGCAGAATCAGCCCCAGCATTTT
CASSQDRDRQNQPQHF
>many|TRBV20-1|-|TRBJ2-5
TGCAGTGCTAGGGCCGATAGCGTATCTACCCAAGAGACCCAGTACTTC
CSARADSVSTQETQYF
>many|TRBV6-1|TRBD2|TRBJ2-1
TGTGCCAGCAACCGACCCTCGCGGGAGAACAATGAGCAGTTCTTC
CASNRPSRENNEQFF